This T cell receptor (beta chain) was observed in a study of blood T cell repertoires in COVID-19. Across the study: In each case, the material was cDNA or gDNA derived from T cells, B-cell-depleted T cells, or PBMCs.

The repertoire was sequenced with immunoSEQ multiplex PCR; TCRdb's copy has only in-frame clones and lacks some. Here the sample spans just under 50,000 clones, roughly nine tenths being singletons. The count of this clone is one. With 3 bases removed from V and 3 bases from J, the gap between germline ends came to 22 bases. The germline V gene encodes CDR1 LNHDA and CDR2 SQIVND (reference sequence). The CDR3 runs to 18 residues. This TCR derives from a human donor in a cohort sampled during active COVID-19. This rearrangement joins TRBV19 to TRBJ2-3; no reliable D call. Material: peripheral blood. CDR3 nucleotides: TGTGCCAGTAGTATCACCCTGCCCGAGGCACTGAGGACAGATACGCAGTATTTT. Its protein product is CASSITLPEALRTDTQYF. Drawing the rest from reference TRBV19 and TRBJ2-3, the complete variable domain is DGGITQSPKYLFRKEGQNVTLSCEQNLNHDAMYWYRQDPGQGLRLIYYSQIVNDFQKGDIAEGYSVSREKKESFPLTVTSAQKNPTAFYLCASSITLPEALRTDTQYFGPGTRLTVL.